Detailed here is one T cell receptor (beta chain). Authors' data handling: Amplification of reference gene primers provided the estimated nucleated cell counts. Only in-frame clones appear in the TCRdb table, and some are missing; sequencing was by immunoSEQ multiplex PCR. V, J and clone size reflect that table, while D and trimming were determined from the DNA. The sample lists approximately 250,000 clones, approximately 89% occurring once. Germline V gene sequence: CDR1 SQVTM, CDR2 ANQGSEA. V was cut by 4 bases and J by 0 bases, with 13 bases left in between. The CDR3 consists of 15 residues. These data come from a study of blood T cell repertoires in COVID-19. Whole-study context: T cells, B-cell-depleted T cells, or PBMCs supplied cDNA or gDNA.

Before they entered the study, exposed participants had met a COVID-19 case within 2 weeks. The source of this sequence is a middle-aged woman who had been exposed to COVID-19. Sample: PBMCs or T cells enriched from blood (not recorded which). The chain uses TRBV29-1 and TRBJ2-1; perhaps TRBD1 as D (5 bases). The CDR3 nucleotides read TGCAGCGTTGCAGGGAACGAGCTCTCCTACAATGAGCAGTTCTTC. Amino acids: CSVAGNELSYNEQFF.